This T cell receptor beta chain was observed in a study of T cell repertoires in cytomegalovirus infection. A few counts support this clonotype. The antigen is not known. TCRdb reprocessed the reads via MiXCR and lists one record per CDR3 protein. Of around 100,000 distinct CDR3 sequences listed, about 9.4% are singletons. This TCR was recovered from a human donor in good health (CMV status not recorded). Some clones in this sample may be carry-over from other donors' samples. The sequencing sample was made of PBMCs, sequenced either directly or after in vitro stimulation (not recorded which).

CDR3 nucleotides: TGCGCCAGCAGCCAAGATTGGTACAATGAGCAGTTCTTC. Its translation: CASSQDWYNEQFF. The V and J genes are TRBV4-3 and TRBJ2-1, with D hard to call. Germline V gene lookup returns CDR1 LGHNA and CDR2 YSLEER. The CDR3 sequence is 13 residues long. V dropped 0 bases and J dropped 4 bases, with 4 bases sitting between them.